This T cell receptor (beta chain) was documented in a study of blood T cell repertoires in COVID-19. Study-level background: There were acute and convalescent COVID-19 samples, and they came from the United States, Italy and Spain. PBMCs, B-cell-depleted T cells, or T cells were the source of the cDNA or gDNA that made up the material.

Per the study methods: Reference gene primer amplification gave estimated nucleated cell counts. Some clones are missing from TCRdb's copy, which holds only in-frame ones; the method was immunoSEQ multiplex PCR. That table gives V, J and clone size, and the DNA gave D and trimming. The table records 15,000 to 20,000 clones, 82% of them present only once. Germline V lookup: CDR1 MNHNY, CDR2 SVGAGI (reference sequence). There are 14 residues in the CDR3. V was clipped by 4 bases and J by 10 bases; unmatched bases: 12. The source material was peripheral blood. The clonotype originates from a human donor in a cohort sampled during active COVID-19. This chain joins TRBV6-6 and TRBJ1-2; TRBD1 aligns across 7 bases. The CDR3 here is CASSSSTGRTTYTF. CDR3 coding DNA: TGTGCCAGCAGTTCCTCGACAGGGCGTACAACCTACACCTTC.